This T cell receptor (beta chain) was obtained from a study of blood T cell repertoires in COVID-19. The recovered donors of Cohort 3 showed two negative PCRs, clearance, or symptom resolution. This clone has a handful of counts. Between the trimmed V and J ends, which lost 4 bases and 5 bases, there was a span of 17 bases. CDR3 length equals 15 residues. Looked up from germline, CDR1 is SGHTA and CDR2 is FQGNSA. Assay: immunoSEQ multiplex PCR; the TCRdb copy retains only in-frame clones and omits some. The top ten hold more than 7.5% of the sample, which has some 490,000 clones, around nine tenths seen once.

J is TRBJ2-5 and V is TRBV7-2; possibly TRBD2 for D (6 bases). This receptor was identified in a woman aged 55-69 years who had recovered from COVID-19. Input material: PBMCs or T cells enriched from blood (not recorded which). CDR3 nucleotide sequence: TGTGCCAGCAGCTCCGCGACTAGGCGGCGGGAGACCCAGTACTTC. Amino acids: CASSSATRRRETQYF.